The rows below give T cell receptor beta chains drawn from one sample of a study of cytomegalovirus exposure and HLA in healthy donors. TCRdb's table, derived via immunoSEQ multiplex PCR, lists solely in-frame clones and lacks some. The repertoire holds fewer than 95,000 clones, with 73% as singletons. The sequenced material came from PBMCs. These receptors were collected from a woman between 35 and 50 years old in good health and CMV-seropositive. The CDR3 runs from the conserved cysteine through the conserved F or W. A D gene is named only where the DNA matches it firmly. The size entry is marked missing in some rows and otherwise reads once, few, many or a size class.

v_call,clone_size,d_call,j_call,cdr3_aa,cdr3_nt
TRBV5-1,few,TRBD2,TRBJ2-3,CASKTGLAGADTQYF,TGCGCCAGCAAGACCGGACTAGCGGGAGCGGATACGCAGTATTTT
TRBV15,-,TRBD1,TRBJ1-1,CATSTYRGNTEAFF,TGTGCCACCAGCACTTACAGGGGAAACACTGAAGCTTTCTTT
TRBV28,-,-,TRBJ1-5,CASRQGSFQPQHF,TGTGCCAGCCGGCAGGGGTCATTTCAGCCCCAGCATTTT
TRBV30,-,TRBD2,TRBJ2-2,CAWRASGGTGELFF,TGTGCCTGGAGAGCGAGCGGGGGGACCGGGGAGCTGTTTTTT
TRBV10-1,-,-,TRBJ2-5,CASSGSGQETQYF,TGCGCCAGCAGTGGTAGCGGACAAGAGACCCAGTACTTC
TRBV9,-,-,TRBJ2-3,CASSASQGLTQYF,TGTGCCAGCAGCGCAAGCCAGGGTCTTACGCAGTATTTT
TRBV28,-,TRBD1,TRBJ2-7,CASKETGGNEQYF,TGTGCCAGCAAAGAGACAGGGGGGAACGAGCAGTACTTC
TRBV19,-,TRBD1,TRBJ2-5,CASSGQGLETQYF,TGTGCCAGTAGTGGACAGGGGCTGGAGACCCAGTACTTC
TRBV4-3,few,TRBD1,TRBJ2-6,CASSQDNRGSGANVLTF,TGCGCCAGCAGCCAAGATAACAGGGGGAGTGGGGCCAACGTCCTGACTTTC
TRBV6-1,-,-,TRBJ2-3,CASSLLGASTDTQYF,TGTGCCAGCAGCTTATTAGGGGCCAGCACAGATACGCAGTATTTT
TRBV19,-,-,TRBJ1-2,CASSMIQDYGYTF,TGTGCCAGTAGTATGATACAGGACTATGGCTACACCTTC
TRBV11-3,-,TRBD1,TRBJ2-2,CASSSHRGTGELFF,TGTGCCAGCAGCTCCCACAGGGGCACCGGGGAGCTGTTTTTT
TRBV19,-,-,TRBJ1-2,CASSTGFVNYGYTF,TGTGCCAGTAGTACAGGGTTTGTTAACTATGGCTACACCTTC
TRBV4-3,few,-,TRBJ2-7,CASSQPGSYEQYF,TGCGCCAGCAGCCAACCGGGCTCCTACGAGCAGTACTTC
TRBV4-3,once,-,TRBJ2-2,CASSPTRGALTNTGELFF,TGCGCCAGCAGCCCTACCAGGGGGGCCCTTACGAACACCGGGGAGCTGTTTTTT
TRBV10-2,-,TRBD2,TRBJ2-3,CASSKTSGSTDTQYF,TGCGCCAGCAGCAAGACTAGCGGGAGTACAGATACGCAGTATTTT
TRBV7-3,-,TRBD1,TRBJ1-2,CASSSLGQGGNYGYTF,TGTGCCAGCAGCTCCCTAGGACAGGGAGGGAACTATGGCTACACCTTC
TRBV14,-,TRBD1,TRBJ1-2,CASSQRRQGGSINYGYTF,TGTGCCAGCAGCCAGAGGAGGCAGGGGGGTTCCATTAACTATGGCTACACCTTC
TRBV9,-,-,TRBJ1-1,CASSPQTGLNTEAFF,TGTGCCAGCAGCCCCCAGACAGGACTGAACACTGAAGCTTTCTTT
TRBV6-1,-,TRBD1,TRBJ1-5,CASSDNRGNQPQHF,TGTGCCAGCAGTGACAACAGGGGGAATCAGCCCCAGCATTTT
TRBV4-2,-,TRBD2,TRBJ2-3,CASSQDPSGETDTQYF,TGTGCCAGCAGCCAAGATCCTAGCGGCGAAACAGATACGCAGTATTTT
TRBV9,-,TRBD1,TRBJ1-2,CAPPRQGTYGYTF,TGTGCCCCCCCTAGACAGGGCACCTATGGCTACACCTTC
TRBV19,-,-,TRBJ2-2,CASSIGTTTGELFF,TGTGCCAGTAGTATAGGAACAACCACCGGGGAGCTGTTTTTT